Listed here are 4 T cell receptor beta chains from one sample, sequenced in a study of T-cell memory formation after mild COVID-19. TCRdb processed the 5' RACE reads anew with MiXCR; each CDR3 protein has one entry. The table lists approximately 210,000 distinct CDR3 sequences, approximately 20% of them singletons, with roughly 2.6% in the top ten. Input material: PBMCs or a T cell subset sorted from them (not recorded which). The receptor set was obtained from an adult woman who had mild COVID-19 (a few samples of this study predate the infection). Cell type and time point are not known.

This chain uses TRBV6-5 with TRBJ1-5; D ambiguous. The CDR3 is 14 amino acids. Trimming took 1 base from V and 3 from J, leaving 7 bases between them. The germline CDR1 and CDR2 sequences are MNHEY and SVGAGI. The CDR3 region is CASSYFGPNQPQHF. DNA of the CDR3: TGTGCCAGCAGTTACTTCGGACCCAATCAGCCCCAGCATTTT.

At least ten counts were recorded for this clonotype. The chain couples TRBV7-8 to TRBJ2-5; 9 bases are shared with TRBD2. Germline V gene sequence: CDR1 SGHVS, CDR2 FQNEAQ. V was clipped by 8 bases and J by 4 bases; unmatched bases: 11. This CDR3 comprises 15 residues. The CDR3 DNA is TGTGCCAGCTCTCCGGCGGGGGGGCCTAGAGAGACCCAGTACTTC. It codes for CASSPAGGPRETQYF.

V usage is TRBV29-1 and J usage is TRBJ1-2, with TRBD1 identical over 10 bases. CDR1 and CDR2 (germline): SQVTM, ANQGSEA. The CDR3 contains 14 residues. Germline trimming cut 7 bases from V and 2 bases from J; bases unmatched to any gene: 7. The CDR3 nucleotides read TGCAGCGCCCGTTCGGGACAGGGGAACTATGGCTACACCTTC. Translated, it gives CSARSGQGNYGYTF.

This clonotype has a handful of counts. The chain combines TRBV1 with TRBJ1-5. TRBV1 is a listed pseudogene. The CDR3 runs to 17 residues. The CDR3 bases are TGCACCAGCAGCCAAGATGTCTCAGTTTTGAGCAATCAGCCCCAGCATTTT. Protein product: CTSSQDVSVLSNQPQHF.